This record covers a single TCR beta chain. Its antigen is unidentified. In TCRdb, the 5' RACE reads were re-called with MiXCR into one record per CDR3 protein. Of just under 600,000 distinct CDR3 sequences in the sample, 13% were seen once. The data derive from a study of T cells after yellow fever vaccination. Study-wide results and caveats: Secondary responses were weaker yet peaked faster, day 5 versus 15. FACS-sorted repertoires could contain abundant clonotypes contaminating from the bulk population. Once the booster was given, most primary-vaccination clones reappeared, at roughly 96% for CD4 and 85% to 90% for CD8. Clonotype sharing between CD4 and CD8 compartments was small.

The source was PBMCs, collected on the day of the yellow fever booster vaccination. This receptor was obtained from a man aged 30 to 45 who received the YFV17D yellow fever vaccine.

CDR3 nucleotide sequence: TGTGCCACCAGTGGCCGGACTAGCGGGAGTAGCAATGAGCAGTTCTTC. Its protein is CATSGRTSGSSNEQFF. The chain uses TRBV24-1 and TRBJ2-1; 13 nucleotides line up with TRBD2. CDR1 KGHDR and CDR2 SFDVKD come from the germline V gene. J gave up 6 bases and V 5 bases, and 6 bases lay outside the gene matches. There are 16 residues in the CDR3.